This TCR beta chain was documented in a study of T cell clonality in common variable immunodeficiency (dated by TCRdb to the mid-2010s). Only a few counts were recorded for this clone. The target of this receptor is not known. The read ends 3 residues early relative to the CDR3; the germline J gene fills the gap. For sequencing input, CVID and control samples contributed equivalent amounts of genomic DNA. For every sample, a 60 bp segment covering the rearranged TCRbeta CDR3 region was amplified and then sequenced. TCRbeta amplification used the immunoSEQ assay, a bias-corrected multiplex PCR with high-throughput sequencing. In the authors' own workflow: Every unique nucleotide sequence counted as a clone and was annotated with V, D and J genes, copy number and frequency. Sequences were labeled productive if in frame, and non-productive if out of frame or containing stop codons. As previously described, Shannon's entropy was used to calculate clonality. The predicted amino acid sequences of productive clones were used to derive mean CDR3 Kyte-Doolittle hydropathy. Hierarchical clustering of scaled V gene usage was performed with the R hclust function using Manhattan distance and complete linkage. Sharing of clones by CDR3 amino acid sequence was evaluated by resampling 12 repertoires per group over 100 rounds. The repertoires were searched for 70 published EBV-specific TCRbeta sequences and fewer than 250 published CMV-specific TCRbeta sequences. Two CVID samples yielding fewer than 10,000 sequences were excluded from analysis, leaving over 35 CVID repertoires. TCRdb took over this immuneACCESS table, retaining in-frame rearrangements with V and J assigned. Such tables are incomplete; in checked studies, under half of the missing clones stem from an unresolved V gene, and the remainder is unexplained. V, J and clone size were drawn from that table, and D and trimming were deduced from the DNA. The sample comprises about 31,000 clones, and every one was counted more than once. The ten largest clonotypes hold about 3.8% of the sample.

Predominantly Caucasian heritage was noted among both the CVID patients and the healthy controls. Heparinized peripheral whole blood samples of about 5 to 8.5 ml were collected from each donor. TCRbeta CDR3 repertoires were sequenced from genomic DNA of adults with common variable immune deficiency (CVID) and healthy adult controls. The control group comprised 22 healthy adult volunteers, roughly 12 female and roughly ten male, aged roughly 20 to 66 years with a mean age of roughly 35. Diluted blood was density-centrifuged over Hypaque 1077 or Ficoll-Paque to isolate peripheral blood mononuclear cells. Unsorted mononuclear cells served as the source of genomic DNA, which was extracted either by Qiagen column purification or by a centrifugation-based method. What the study reported, not specific to this receptor: Compared with healthy controls, CVID subjects showed increased TCRbeta clonality (t-test p = 0.018), a feature most characteristic of about a third of subjects. Reportedly, TCRbeta sequences from CVID had fewer deletions and N-nucleotide insertions, and highly modified clones with 13 or more V deletions were absent from CVID. Fewer TCRbeta clones were shared among CVID subjects than among healthy controls (p < 0.0001). Patient heterogeneity within the CVID cohort put limits on correlating repertoire features with clinical complications. It was noted by the authors that sequencing of the repertoires of T cell subpopulations would be needed to clarify the cause of the increased clonality in CVID. Even though DNA input was the same, control samples had an average of around 75,000 unique sequences each, compared with about 31,000 in CVID samples.

The germline V gene yields SNHLY for CDR1 and FYNNEI for CDR2. The CDR3, cysteine through phenylalanine, is 15 amino acids long. The DNA covers only part of the CDR3, 36 bases in frame from base 1. The sequence was collected from a person aged 18-70 years in good health. The chain employs TRBV2 and TRBJ2-3; the D gene identity is not certain. Input material: peripheral blood mononuclear cells. CDR3 protein: CASTPDGYSNQPQYF. CDR3 DNA (partial): TGTGCCAGCACTCCTGACGGGTATAGCAATCAGCCG.